The source of this TCR beta chain is a study of shared clonotypes between healthy human individuals. Study-level background: Per donor, three plates held CD4 naive cells, three held CD4 memory, two held CD8 naive and one held CD8 memory.

The germline CDR1 and CDR2 sequences are LNHDA and SQIVND (reference sequence). The V end lost 4 bases, the J end lost 1 base, and 17 bases lay between the germline ends. The CDR3 covers 16 residues. Only Caucasian adults living in Nashville, Tennessee made up the donor group. Here immunoSEQ multiplex PCR was the method, and the copy in TCRdb shows in-frame clones only, minus some. The data show about 2 million clones, 90% to 95% seen once. The TCR sequence derives from a man younger than 30 in good health. This rearrangement joins TRBV19 to TRBJ2-7; D tentatively fits TRBD1 or TRBD2 (6 bases each). Sample: naive CD4+ T cells sorted from blood. Subset denoted: CD45RA+ positively selected. In DNA form, the CDR3 reads TGTGCCAGTAGTAGAGAGGGGGGACATCGGTCCTACGAGCAGTACTTC. Its translation is CASSREGGHRSYEQYF.